The source of this T cell receptor beta chain is a study of blood T cell repertoires in COVID-19. Study in general: From the United States, Italy and Spain came samples of acute and convalescent COVID-19.

Original methodology: Amplification of reference gene primers was used by the study to estimate nucleated cell counts. Method: immunoSEQ multiplex PCR; TCRdb's copy keeps in-frame clones and lacks some. That table furnishes V, J and clone size, whereas the DNA furnished D and trimming. Among about 160,000 clones listed, approximately 81% were seen once. The sample was peripheral blood. The source of this sequence is a man aged 18-30 years with active or convalescent COVID-19.

As DNA, the CDR3 is TGCGCCAGCAGCTTGACGCAAGCGGGTCCTTCCTACGAGCAGTACTTC. This gives the protein CASSLTQAGPSYEQYF. V usage is TRBV5-1 and J usage is TRBJ2-7; a possible D gene is TRBD2 (6 bases). Trimming pared 1 base from V and 1 base from J, leaving 15 bases between. Germline values: CDR1 SGHRS, CDR2 YFSETQ. CDR3 length: 16 amino acids. Full variable domain (rest looked up from reference TRBV5-1 and TRBJ2-7): KAGVTQTPRYLIKTRGQQVTLSCSPISGHRSVSWYQQTPGQGLQFLFEYFSETQRNKGNFPGRFSGRQFSNSRSEMNVSTLELGDSALYLCASSLTQAGPSYEQYFGPGTRLTVT.